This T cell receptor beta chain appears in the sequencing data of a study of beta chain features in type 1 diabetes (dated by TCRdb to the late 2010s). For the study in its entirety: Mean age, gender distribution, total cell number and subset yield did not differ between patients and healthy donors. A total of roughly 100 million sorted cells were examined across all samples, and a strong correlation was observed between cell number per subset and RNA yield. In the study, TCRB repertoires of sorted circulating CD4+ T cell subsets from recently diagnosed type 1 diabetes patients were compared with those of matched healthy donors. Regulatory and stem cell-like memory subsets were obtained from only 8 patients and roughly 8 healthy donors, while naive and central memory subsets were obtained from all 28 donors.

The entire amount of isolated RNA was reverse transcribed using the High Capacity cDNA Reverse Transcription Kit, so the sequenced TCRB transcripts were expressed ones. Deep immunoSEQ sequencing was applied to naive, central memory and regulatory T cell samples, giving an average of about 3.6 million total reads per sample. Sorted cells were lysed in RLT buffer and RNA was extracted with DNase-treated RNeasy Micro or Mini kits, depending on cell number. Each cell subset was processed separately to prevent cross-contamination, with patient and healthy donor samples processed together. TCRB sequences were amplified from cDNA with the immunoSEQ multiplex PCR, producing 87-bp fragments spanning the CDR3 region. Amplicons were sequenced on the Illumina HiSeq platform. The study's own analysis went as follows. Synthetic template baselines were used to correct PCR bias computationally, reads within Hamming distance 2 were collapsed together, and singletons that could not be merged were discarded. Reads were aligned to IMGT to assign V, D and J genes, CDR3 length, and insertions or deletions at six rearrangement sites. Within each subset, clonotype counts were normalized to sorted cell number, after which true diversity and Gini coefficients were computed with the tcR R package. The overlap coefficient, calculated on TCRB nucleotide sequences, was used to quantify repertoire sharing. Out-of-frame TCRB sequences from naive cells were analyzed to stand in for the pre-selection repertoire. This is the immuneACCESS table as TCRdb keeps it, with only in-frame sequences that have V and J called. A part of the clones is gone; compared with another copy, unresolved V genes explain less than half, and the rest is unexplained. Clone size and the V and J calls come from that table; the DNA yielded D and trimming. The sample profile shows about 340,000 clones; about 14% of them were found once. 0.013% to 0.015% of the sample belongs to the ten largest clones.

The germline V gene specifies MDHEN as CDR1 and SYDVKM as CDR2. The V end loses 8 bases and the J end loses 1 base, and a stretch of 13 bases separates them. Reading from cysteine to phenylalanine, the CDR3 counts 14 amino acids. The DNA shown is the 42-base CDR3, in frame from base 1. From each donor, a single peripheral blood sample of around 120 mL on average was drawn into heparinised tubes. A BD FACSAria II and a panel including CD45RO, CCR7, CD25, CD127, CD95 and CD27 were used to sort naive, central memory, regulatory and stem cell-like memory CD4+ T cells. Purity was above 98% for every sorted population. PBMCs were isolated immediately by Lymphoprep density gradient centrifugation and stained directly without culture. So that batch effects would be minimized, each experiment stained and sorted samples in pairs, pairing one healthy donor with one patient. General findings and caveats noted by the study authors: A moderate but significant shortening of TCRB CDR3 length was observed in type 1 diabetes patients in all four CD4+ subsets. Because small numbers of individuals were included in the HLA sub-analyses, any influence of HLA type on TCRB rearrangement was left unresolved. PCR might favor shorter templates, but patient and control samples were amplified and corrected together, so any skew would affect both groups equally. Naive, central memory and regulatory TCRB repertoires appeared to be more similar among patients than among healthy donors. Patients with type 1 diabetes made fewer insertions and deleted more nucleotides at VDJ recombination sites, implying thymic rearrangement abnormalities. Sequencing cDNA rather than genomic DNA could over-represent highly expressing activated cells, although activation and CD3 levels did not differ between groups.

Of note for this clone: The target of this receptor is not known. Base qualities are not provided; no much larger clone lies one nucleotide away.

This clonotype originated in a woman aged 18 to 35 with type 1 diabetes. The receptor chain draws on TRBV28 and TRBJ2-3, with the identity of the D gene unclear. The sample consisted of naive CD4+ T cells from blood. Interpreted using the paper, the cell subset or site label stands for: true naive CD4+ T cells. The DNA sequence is TGTGCCAGCCGCTCCCCGGGTGGCACAGATACGCAGTATTTT. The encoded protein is CASRSPGGTDTQYF.